This TCR beta chain was sequenced during a study of blood T cell repertoires in COVID-19. Study-wide background: The United States, Italy and Spain supplied acute and convalescent COVID-19 samples. T cells, B-cell-depleted T cells, or PBMCs supplied cDNA or gDNA.

The germline gives CDR1 MDHEN, CDR2 SYDVKM. The CDR3 is 13 residues long. Trimming pared 8 bases from V and 6 bases from J, leaving 14 bases between. Authors' methods: Estimated nucleated cell counts came from reference gene primer amplification. Sequencing was performed with immunoSEQ multiplex PCR; in TCRdb, only in-frame clones are kept and a portion is missing. V, J and clone size are those of that table, while D and trimming were read from the DNA. The table has over 150,000 clones, around 90% seen once; the top ten hold about 0.57%. The specimen was peripheral blood. V is TRBV28 and J is TRBJ1-5; no definite D call. The sequence was obtained from a man aged 45-65 years with acute or convalescent COVID-19. This CDR3 is CASAKGGSQPQHF. The CDR3 DNA is TGTGCCAGCGCCAAAGGAGGGAGTCAGCCCCAGCATTTT.